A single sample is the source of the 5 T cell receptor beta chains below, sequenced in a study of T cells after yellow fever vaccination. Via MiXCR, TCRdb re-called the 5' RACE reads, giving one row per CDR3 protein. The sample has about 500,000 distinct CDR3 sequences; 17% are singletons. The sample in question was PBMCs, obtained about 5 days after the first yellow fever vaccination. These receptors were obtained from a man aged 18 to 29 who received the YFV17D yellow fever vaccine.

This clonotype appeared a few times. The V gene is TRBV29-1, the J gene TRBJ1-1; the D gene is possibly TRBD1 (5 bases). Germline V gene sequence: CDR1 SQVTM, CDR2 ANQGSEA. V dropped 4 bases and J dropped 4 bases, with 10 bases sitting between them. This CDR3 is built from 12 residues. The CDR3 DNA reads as TGCAGCGTTGCAGGGAGAGGCACTGAAGCTTTCTTT. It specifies CSVAGRGTEAFF.

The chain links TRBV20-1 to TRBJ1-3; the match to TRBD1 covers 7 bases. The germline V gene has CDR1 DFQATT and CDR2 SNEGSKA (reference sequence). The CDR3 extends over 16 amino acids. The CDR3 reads CSAGEQGLSSGNTIYF. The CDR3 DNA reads TGCAGCGCTGGAGAACAGGGGCTGAGCTCTGGAAACACCATATATTTT.

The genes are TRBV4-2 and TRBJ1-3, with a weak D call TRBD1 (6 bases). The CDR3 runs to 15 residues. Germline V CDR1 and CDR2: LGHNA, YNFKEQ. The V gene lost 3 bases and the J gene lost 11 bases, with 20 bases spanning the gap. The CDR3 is CASSQTGTQHLPIYF. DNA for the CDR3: TGTGCCAGCAGCCAGACCGGGACACAGCACCTACCCATATATTTT.

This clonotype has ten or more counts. This CDR3 reads CASSFTGLNEQFF. DNA for the CDR3: TGCGCCAGCAGCTTCACGGGGCTCAATGAGCAGTTCTTC. The chain couples TRBV5-1 to TRBJ2-1, with D tentatively TRBD1 or TRBD2 (5 bases each). V dropped 2 bases and J dropped 6 bases, with 9 bases sitting between them. The germline CDR1 and CDR2 sequences are SGHRS and YFSETQ. The CDR3 runs 13 residues.

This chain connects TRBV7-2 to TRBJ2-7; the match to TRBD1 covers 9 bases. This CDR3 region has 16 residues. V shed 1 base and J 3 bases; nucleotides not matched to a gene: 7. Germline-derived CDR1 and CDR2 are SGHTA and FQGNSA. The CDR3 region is CASSLVGQGYGYEQYF. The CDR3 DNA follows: TGTGCCAGCAGCTTAGTGGGACAGGGTTACGGCTACGAGCAGTACTTC.